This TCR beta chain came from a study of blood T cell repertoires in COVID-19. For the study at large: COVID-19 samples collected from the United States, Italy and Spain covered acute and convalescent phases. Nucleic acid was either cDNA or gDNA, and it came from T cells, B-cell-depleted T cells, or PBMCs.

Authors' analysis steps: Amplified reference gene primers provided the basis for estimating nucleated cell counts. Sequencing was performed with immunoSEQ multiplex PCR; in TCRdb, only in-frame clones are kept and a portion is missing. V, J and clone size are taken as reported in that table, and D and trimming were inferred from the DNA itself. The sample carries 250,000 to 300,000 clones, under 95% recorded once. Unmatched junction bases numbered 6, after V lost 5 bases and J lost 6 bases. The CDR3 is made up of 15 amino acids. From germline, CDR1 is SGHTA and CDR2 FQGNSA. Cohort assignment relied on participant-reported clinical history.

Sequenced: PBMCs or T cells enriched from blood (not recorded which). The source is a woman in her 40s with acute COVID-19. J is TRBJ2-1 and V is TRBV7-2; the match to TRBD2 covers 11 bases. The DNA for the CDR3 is TGTGCCAGCAGCCTTAGCGGGGGGGCCCTCAATGAGCAGTTCTTC. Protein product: CASSLSGGALNEQFF.